Shown below are 29 T cell receptor beta chains from a single sample sequenced in a study of blood T cell repertoires in COVID-19. Method: immunoSEQ multiplex PCR; TCRdb's copy keeps in-frame clones and lacks some. The data hold 250,000 to 300,000 clones, with 80% to 90% observed a single time. Sample: PBMCs or T cells enriched from blood (not recorded which). Every receptor here comes from a woman aged 50 to 65 who had recovered from COVID-19.

The chain carries TRBV4-1 and TRBJ1-4; D uncertain. CDR1 and CDR2 (germline): MGHRA, YSYEKL. The CDR3 has 15 amino acids. Trimming took 10 bases from V and 0 from J, leaving 15 bases between them. The CDR3 protein is CATLESFATNEKLFF. In nucleotides, the CDR3 is TGCGCCACCCTTGAGTCCTTTGCAACTAATGAAAAACTGTTTTTT.

V usage is TRBV7-6 and J usage is TRBJ2-5; 7 nucleotides agree with TRBD2. Germline loops: CDR1 SGHVS, CDR2 FNYEAQ. Trimming removed 2 bases from V and 5 bases from J; junction bases left unmatched: 11. The CDR3 totals 16 residues. DNA for the CDR3: TGTGCCAGCAGCTTAACGGGCGGGAGCTCCTGGGAGACCCAGTACTTC. It is translated as CASSLTGGSSWETQYF. The whole variable domain, filled in from reference TRBV7-6 and TRBJ2-5, reads GAGVSQSPRYKVTKRGQDVALRCDPISGHVSLYWYRQALGQGPEFLTYFNYEAQQDKSGLPNDRFSAERPEGSISTLTIQRTEQRDSAMYRCASSLTGGSSWETQYFGPGTRLLVL.

The rearrangement uses TRBV4-1 and TRBJ2-2, with TRBD1 matching 9 bases. Unmatched junction bases numbered 9, after V lost 5 bases and J lost 8 bases. The germline gives CDR1 MGHRA, CDR2 YSYEKL. This CDR3 contains 15 residues. CDR3 sequence reads: CASSSPGQGKGELFF. DNA of the CDR3: TGCGCCAGCAGCTCACCGGGACAGGGCAAAGGGGAGCTGTTTTTT.

This sequence joins TRBV28 and TRBJ1-3; TRBD1 agrees at 7 bases. V lost 4 bases, J lost 2 bases, and 2 bases stayed unmatched. This CDR3 comprises 14 residues. The germline CDR1 and CDR2 sequences are MDHEN and SYDVKM. DNA of the CDR3: TGTGCCAGCAGTTCACAGGGGACTGGAAACACCATATATTTT. Amino acid sequence: CASSSQGTGNTIYF.

This chain connects TRBV3-1 (or the pseudogene TRBV3-2) to TRBJ2-6; tentatively, D is TRBD1 (5 bases). Germline values: CDR1 LGHDT, CDR2 YNNKEL (reference sequence). The CDR3 loop spans 16 amino acids. With 2 bases removed from V and 2 bases from J, the gap between germline ends came to 10 bases. The CDR3 reads CASSQFREAGANVLTF. The DNA of the CDR3 is TGTGCCAGCAGCCAATTCAGGGAAGCTGGGGCCAACGTCCTGACTTTC.

The sample holds one count of this clone. V is TRBV16 and J is TRBJ1-2, with D tentatively TRBD1 (6 bases). Per germline, CDR1 KGHSY and CDR2 FQNENV. The CDR3 sequence is 12 residues long. V gave up 2 bases and J gave up 8 bases, with 9 bases separating them. The CDR3 here is CASSQGGWGYTF. CDR3 coding DNA: TGTGCCAGCAGCCAAGGGGGCTGGGGCTACACCTTC.

This sequence joins TRBV5-1 and TRBJ1-6; D may be TRBD1 (6 bases). CDR1 SGHRS and CDR2 YFSETQ come from the germline V gene. Trimming pared 4 bases from V and 1 base from J, leaving 12 bases between. This CDR3 has 16 amino acids. The CDR3 bases are TGCGCCAGCAGCCTAGGGGGGGGTTCCTATAATTCACCCCTCCACTTT. Translating it yields CASSLGGGSYNSPLHF.

This chain links TRBV7-8 with TRBJ1-3; D is ambiguous. Trimming stripped 5 bases from V and 2 bases from J, with 13 bases between. Per the germline V gene, CDR1 is SGHVS and CDR2 is FQNEAQ. The CDR3 spans 15 residues. CDR3 sequence (DNA): TGTGCCAGCAGCGTGGACGGAGGTGCTGGAAACACCATATATTTT. Its translation is CASSVDGGAGNTIYF.

The CDR3 DNA follows: TGTGCCACCAGCAGACCTCACGGGAGGGGCGCTTTCTTT. Translating it yields CATSRPHGRGAFF. This chain links TRBV15 with TRBJ1-1; D may be TRBD1 (5 bases). CDR1 is LNHNV, CDR2 YYDKDF, per germline (reference sequence). V was pared by 2 bases and J by 11 bases, with 15 bases between. The CDR3 is made up of 13 amino acids.

The chain combines TRBV5-1 with TRBJ2-1; TRBD2 matches 7 bases. The CDR3 loop spans 17 amino acids. Trimming removed 2 bases from V and 9 bases from J; junction bases left unmatched: 17. Germline V gene lookup returns CDR1 SGHRS and CDR2 YFSETQ. The DNA of the CDR3 is TGCGCCAGCAGCTTAGGCCCGACAGCGGGGTTGGGAGGTGAGCAGTTCTTC. Residues: CASSLGPTAGLGGEQFF.

The chain recombines TRBV20-1 with TRBJ2-7; TRBD1 might be the D (6 bases). The V end lost 5 bases, the J end lost 4 bases, and 9 bases lay between the germline ends. Germline CDR1 reads DFQATT; CDR2 reads SNEGSKA (reference sequence). This CDR3 is built from 11 residues. The CDR3 region has the DNA TGCAGTGCTTCCACAGGGTACGAGCAGTACTTC. This translates into CSASTGYEQYF.

This chain joins TRBV10-3 and TRBJ1-3, with D maybe TRBD1 (6 bases). Deletions cut 11 bases from V and 0 bases from J, with 11 bases between. Germline assignment: CDR1 ENHRY and CDR2 SYGVKD. The CDR3 runs to 13 residues. The CDR3 DNA reads as TGTGCCGCACAGGGAAACTCTGGAAACACCATATATTTT. It yields the protein CAAQGNSGNTIYF.

The chain joins TRBV7-8 to TRBJ2-3, with TRBD1 matching 8 bases. From germline, CDR1 is SGHVS and CDR2 FQNEAQ. V lost 2 bases to trimming and J lost 7 bases; unmatched junction nucleotides: 11. CDR3 size: 16 residues. CDR3 coding DNA: TGTGCCAGCAGCTTACCCGGGCAGGGGGCAATGAATACGCAGTATTTT. This translates into CASSLPGQGAMNTQYF.

The table lists this clone with many counts. The chain combines TRBV6-4 with TRBJ2-7; 12 nucleotides line up with TRBD1. The length of the CDR3 is 14 residues. With V trimmed by 5 bases and J by 6 bases, 5 bases remained unmatched. Germline assignment: CDR1 MRHNA and CDR2 SNTAGT. The CDR3 protein is CASSSGTGGGEQYF. Written as DNA, the CDR3 is TGTGCCAGCAGTTCCGGGACAGGGGGCGGCGAGCAGTACTTC.

This clone appeared a few times. The chain has TRBV10-3 and TRBJ2-1; 8 bases match TRBD1. The CDR3 contains 12 residues. V lost 5 bases, J lost 7 bases, and 1 base stayed unmatched. Germline V gene data show CDR1 as ENHRY and CDR2 as SYGVKD. CDR3 sequence (DNA): TGTGCCATCAGTTACAGGGGGAATGAGCAGTTCTTC. It translates to CAISYRGNEQFF.

This clone was detected a few times. This chain joins TRBV12-3 or TRBV12-4 and TRBJ2-1; tentative D call: TRBD2 (6 bases). Trimming left V 2 bases short and J 10 bases short, with 12 bases between. This CDR3 comprises 13 residues. In DNA form, the CDR3 reads TGTGCCAGCAGTTTACCCCCCGCGGGAGAGCAGTTCTTC. This codes for CASSLPPAGEQFF.

This CDR3 is CASSPLYGWGGHNEQFF. CDR3 nucleotides: TGTGCCAGCAGTCCCCTTTATGGGTGGGGGGGGCACAATGAGCAGTTCTTC. The rearrangement uses TRBV28 and TRBJ2-1, with D tentatively TRBD2 (7 bases). The CDR3 covers 17 residues. V was cut by 5 bases and J by 5 bases, with 22 bases left in between. Germline-derived CDR1 and CDR2 are MDHEN and SYDVKM.

The chain couples TRBV7-9 to TRBJ2-4, with 7 bases aligning to TRBD1. The CDR3 totals 16 residues. CDR1 is SEHNR, CDR2 FQNEAQ, per germline (reference sequence). The V gene end was trimmed by 4 bases and the J gene end by 2 bases; junction bases not matched to a gene: 8. The CDR3 reads CASSSAGGLTKNIQYF. CDR3 coding DNA: TGTGCCAGCAGCTCCGCAGGGGGTCTGACCAAAAACATTCAGTACTTC.

This clone was seen once. Different DNA sequences within this sample yield the same CDR3. The V and J genes are TRBV5-1 and TRBJ2-1, with 13 bases that match TRBD2. Losses at the gene ends were 4 bases for V and 6 bases for J; bases not matched to a gene: 4. The CDR3 spans 15 residues. The V gene's germline CDR1 is SGHRS and CDR2 YFSETQ. The CDR3, as DNA: TGCGCCAGCAGCGAAGGACTAGCGGGAGTCAATGAGCAGTTCTTC. This sequence encodes CASSEGLAGVNEQFF.

J is TRBJ1-5 and V is TRBV6-5; 8 bases align to TRBD1. CDR3 length: 13 amino acids. Losses at the gene ends were 6 bases for V and 4 bases for J; bases not matched to a gene: 2. Germline CDR1 and CDR2: MNHEY and SVGAGI. CDR3 in DNA: TGTGCCAGCAGGGACAGGGAAAATCAGCCCCAGCATTTT. Protein sequence: CASRDRENQPQHF.

The chain couples TRBV24-1 to TRBJ2-1; 7 bases match TRBD2. The junction had 6 bases not matched to a gene; V was cut back by 0 bases and J by 2 bases. Germline CDR1 KGHDR, CDR2 SFDVKD. The CDR3 has 17 residues. CDR3 nucleotide sequence: TGTGCCACCAGTGATTTGGGGAAAGCGGGGACCTACAATGAGCAGTTCTTC. Its translation is CATSDLGKAGTYNEQFF.

The genes are TRBV18 and TRBJ1-5; D may be TRBD1 (6 bases). V lost 3 bases and J lost 5, with 11 bases in between. Germline V lookup: CDR1 KGHSH, CDR2 LQKENI. The CDR3 has 14 residues. CDR3 sequence reads: CASSPTGSDQPQHF. The DNA of the CDR3 is TGTGCCAGCTCACCCACAGGGTCGGATCAGCCCCAGCATTTT.

This clone was seen only once. This rearrangement joins TRBV6-5 to TRBJ1-2; D may be TRBD1 (6 bases). The CDR3 covers 11 residues. Deletions cut 8 bases from V and 8 bases from J, with 12 bases between. Germline V gene sequence: CDR1 MNHEY, CDR2 SVGAGI. For the CDR3, the DNA is TGTGCCAGCCATGGGGGCTGGGGCTACACCTTC. Its translation: CASHGGWGYTF.

This clone showed up just a few times. V is TRBV7-9 and J is TRBJ2-7; the D gene is possibly TRBD2 (6 bases). The ends were cut back, 4 bases at V and 5 bases at J, with 15 bases in the middle. In germline, CDR1 is SEHNR, CDR2 FQNEAQ (reference sequence). The CDR3 consists of 14 residues. The CDR3 sequence: CASSSSGSDDEQYF. CDR3 sequence (DNA): TGTGCCAGCAGCTCCTCCGGGAGTGATGACGAGCAGTACTTC. The full variable domain, its missing parts supplied by reference TRBV7-9 and TRBJ2-7, is DTGVSQNPRHKITKRGQNVTFRCDPISEHNRLYWYRQTLGQGPEFLTYFQNEAQLEKSRLLSDRFSAERPKGSFSTLEIQRTEQGDSAMYLCASSSSGSDDEQYFGPGTRLTVT.

This clone has more than one count but fewer than ten. The rearrangement uses TRBV28 and TRBJ1-2; no clear D gene. The V and J ends lost 6 bases and 5 bases respectively, with 16 bases between them. The CDR3 is 14 amino acids. The germline V gene encodes CDR1 MDHEN and CDR2 SYDVKM. The CDR3 DNA reads as TGTGCCAGCAGAGCCGGGTCTTTCGTATATGGCTACACCTTC. Amino acids: CASRAGSFVYGYTF.

This chain uses TRBV5-1 with TRBJ2-6; TRBD1 agrees at 10 bases. Unmatched junction bases numbered 10, after V lost 4 bases and J lost 0 bases. The CDR3 is 19 residues long. Germline V gene data show CDR1 as SGHRS and CDR2 as YFSETQ. The CDR3 region is CASSLTGGPTSSGANVLTF. For the CDR3, the DNA is TGCGCCAGCAGCCTGACAGGGGGCCCTACTAGCTCTGGGGCCAACGTCCTGACTTTC.

The chain combines TRBV27 with TRBJ2-7; 11 bases line up with TRBD2. Germline V gives CDR1 MNHEY, CDR2 SMNVEV (reference sequence). Trimming removed 6 bases from V and 5 bases from J; junction bases left unmatched: 12. There are 16 residues in the CDR3. The chain's CDR3 is CASSLLPSGRQHEQYF. In DNA form, the CDR3 reads TGTGCCAGCAGCCTGCTCCCTAGCGGGAGGCAACACGAGCAGTACTTC.

The genes are TRBV12-3 or TRBV12-4 and TRBJ2-2; 9 bases match TRBD1. The length of the CDR3 is 12 residues. J was trimmed by 7 bases and V by 7 bases; bases with no gene match: 1. The DNA of the CDR3 is TGTGCCAGCACGACAGGGGGCGGGGAGCTGTTTTTT. The encoded protein is CASTTGGGELFF.

The chain employs TRBV9 and TRBJ1-1; 9 bases are shared with TRBD1. Germline V gene sequence: CDR1 SGDLS, CDR2 YYNGEE. There are 14 residues in the CDR3. Unmatched junction bases numbered 11, after V lost 4 bases and J lost 10 bases. The CDR3 DNA follows: TGTGCCAGCAGCCGACAGGGGGGTTACGAGGGAGCTTTCTTT. As protein: CASSRQGGYEGAFF. Full variable domain (outside the CDR3, taken from reference TRBV9 and TRBJ1-1): DSGVTQTPKHLITATGQRVTLRCSPRSGDLSVYWYQQSLDQGLQFLIQYYNGEERAKGNILERFSAQQFPDLHSELNLSSLELGDSALYFCASSRQGGYEGAFFGQGTRLTVV.